Following are 4 T cell receptor beta chains from one sample sequenced in a study of T cell repertoires in cytomegalovirus infection. TCRdb processed the reads anew with MiXCR; each CDR3 protein has one entry. The sample yields 150,000 to 190,000 distinct CDR3 sequences, 20% to 30% seen once. Sequencing was done on a sample of PBMCs. The receptor set was obtained from a human donor in good health (CMV status not recorded). Some clones in this sample may be carry-over from other donors' samples.

The chain employs TRBV2 and TRBJ2-2; TRBD2 aligns across 9 bases. Germline lookup yields CDR1 SNHLY and CDR2 FYNNEI. V was pared by 1 base and J by 7 bases, with 10 bases of the junction left unmatched. The CDR3 length is 17 residues. The CDR3 nucleotides read TGTGCCAGCAGTGAAGTGGAAGCGGGAGGTAACGGCGGGGAGCTGTTTTTT. Its translation: CASSEVEAGGNGGELFF. The entire variable domain, with the rest obtained from reference TRBV2 and TRBJ2-2, is as follows: EPEVTQTPSHQVTQMGQEVILRCVPISNHLYFYWYRQILGQKVEFLVSFYNNEISEKSEIFDDQFSVERPDGSNFTLKIRSTKLEDSAMYFCASSEVEAGGNGGELFFGEGSRLTVL.

At least ten counts were recorded for this clonotype. The chain has TRBV7-9 and TRBJ1-2, with D unclear. Trimming left V 4 bases short and J 4 bases short, with 13 bases between. This CDR3 contains 14 residues. Germline loops: CDR1 SEHNR, CDR2 FQNEAQ (reference sequence). This CDR3 reads CASSSTTVVYGYTF. The DNA for the CDR3 is TGTGCCAGCAGCTCAACGACTGTCGTCTATGGCTACACCTTC.

The table lists this clonotype with a few counts. The chain is built from TRBV7-3 and TRBJ2-5; 10 bases are a match to TRBD1. Germline V lookup: CDR1 SGHTA, CDR2 FQGTGA. The CDR3 has 15 amino acids. The junction had 1 base not matched to a gene; V was cut back by 1 base and J by 2 bases. The CDR3 coding sequence is TGTGCCAGCAGCTTAAGGGGACAGGGGCAAGAGACCCAGTACTTC. Protein sequence: CASSLRGQGQETQYF.

The CDR3 DNA sequence: TGTGCCAGTCACTGGGACTATGGCTACACCTTC. Translated, it gives CASHWDYGYTF. The chain combines TRBV19 with TRBJ1-2; no reliable D call. CDR1 is LNHDA, CDR2 SQIVND, per germline (reference sequence). Trimming took off 8 bases at V and 3 bases at J, with 7 bases between the two ends. The CDR3 is made up of 11 amino acids.